This is a list of T cell receptor beta chains from one sample in a study of T cell responses to AZD1222 COVID-19 vaccine. Generated by immunoSEQ multiplex PCR, the TCRdb table keeps only in-frame clones and is missing some. Of around 180,000 clones in the sample, 80% to 90% were seen once. This sample comprised peripheral blood, obtained on day 0 of AZD1222 vaccination. These receptors were obtained from an adult in good health. Each CDR3 is given with its conserved first and last residue. The order of the fields is CDR3 DNA, CDR3 protein, J gene, clone size, V gene, D gene. D genes are given only for firm matches. The size entry is marked missing in some rows and otherwise reads once, few, many or a size class.

cdr3_nt: TGTGCCAGCAGCTGGACAGGCGCGGGACAGCCCCAGCATTTT
cdr3_aa: CASSWTGAGQPQHF
j_call: TRBJ1-5
clone_size: NA
v_call: TRBV28
d_call: TRBD1

cdr3_nt: TGTGCCAGCAGCTCCGGGACAGGGTTAGGTTATAGCAATCAGCCCCAGCATTTT
cdr3_aa: CASSSGTGLGYSNQPQHF
j_call: TRBJ1-5
clone_size: NA
v_call: TRBV7-9
d_call: TRBD1

cdr3_nt: TGTGCCTGGAGTGTACCAGGAGAGAACACTGAAGCTTTCTTT
cdr3_aa: CAWSVPGENTEAFF
j_call: TRBJ1-1
clone_size: NA
v_call: TRBV30
d_call: NA

cdr3_nt: TGTGCCACCAGGAAGGGGGTAGGAAACACCATATATTTT
cdr3_aa: CATRKGVGNTIYF
j_call: TRBJ1-3
clone_size: NA
v_call: TRBV15
d_call: NA

cdr3_nt: TGTGCCAGCAGCCCAGGGACAGGGGTCTTCTACGAGCAGTACTTC
cdr3_aa: CASSPGTGVFYEQYF
j_call: TRBJ2-7
clone_size: NA
v_call: TRBV6-5
d_call: TRBD1

cdr3_nt: TGCAGCGTTGTTGGGGGTTGGGGCGAGCAGTACTTC
cdr3_aa: CSVVGGWGEQYF
j_call: TRBJ2-7
clone_size: NA
v_call: TRBV29-1
d_call: NA

cdr3_nt: TGTGCCAGCAGTTACACCTTGAACACTGAAGCTTTCTTT
cdr3_aa: CASSYTLNTEAFF
j_call: TRBJ1-1
clone_size: NA
v_call: TRBV6-5
d_call: NA

cdr3_nt: TGTGCCAGCAGCCAGGACCGGTCCAACACTGAAGCTTTCTTT
cdr3_aa: CASSQDRSNTEAFF
j_call: TRBJ1-1
clone_size: NA
v_call: TRBV3-1/TRBV3-2
d_call: NA

cdr3_nt: TGTGCCAGCCGAGGCCCGACTAGCGGGTTTGACAATGAGCAGTTCTTC
cdr3_aa: CASRGPTSGFDNEQFF
j_call: TRBJ2-1
clone_size: NA
v_call: TRBV28
d_call: TRBD2

cdr3_nt: TGTGCCAGCAGCTGGATACTAGCGGGCCGCACCAATGAGCAGTTCTTC
cdr3_aa: CASSWILAGRTNEQFF
j_call: TRBJ2-1
clone_size: NA
v_call: TRBV5-4
d_call: TRBD2

cdr3_nt: TGTGCCAGACACCCGGGGCTCCACTCCTACGAGCAGTACTTC
cdr3_aa: CARHPGLHSYEQYF
j_call: TRBJ2-7
clone_size: NA
v_call: TRBV11-2
d_call: NA

cdr3_nt: TGTGCCACCCCGGGACAGGTATCCTACGAGCAGTACTTC
cdr3_aa: CATPGQVSYEQYF
j_call: TRBJ2-7
clone_size: NA
v_call: TRBV24-1
d_call: TRBD1

cdr3_nt: TGCGCCAGCAGGCACCTCTTTGCAGGGGCCGAGACGTCTGGCTACACCTTC
cdr3_aa: CASRHLFAGAETSGYTF
j_call: TRBJ1-2
clone_size: NA
v_call: TRBV4-1
d_call: NA

cdr3_nt: TGTGCCAGCAGCGAGGGACCACAAGAGACCCAGTACTTC
cdr3_aa: CASSEGPQETQYF
j_call: TRBJ2-5
clone_size: NA
v_call: TRBV9
d_call: NA

cdr3_nt: TGTGCCAGCTCACCTGGGACTGAAGAAAATAAGTTCTTC
cdr3_aa: CASSPGTEENKFF
j_call: TRBJ2-1
clone_size: NA
v_call: TRBV18
d_call: NA

cdr3_nt: TGTGCCAGCAGCTCGTCGGGGGTCGTAGTCACCTATAATTCACCCCTCCACTTT
cdr3_aa: CASSSSGVVVTYNSPLHF
j_call: TRBJ1-6
clone_size: once
v_call: TRBV5-8
d_call: NA

cdr3_nt: TGTGCCAGCAGCCCTAGCGGGGGCCAAAGCACAGATACGCAGTATTTT
cdr3_aa: CASSPSGGQSTDTQYF
j_call: TRBJ2-3
clone_size: NA
v_call: TRBV3-1/TRBV3-2
d_call: TRBD2

cdr3_nt: TGCGCCAGCAGCTTGGGACAGGATGACTATAATTCACCCCTCCACTTT
cdr3_aa: CASSLGQDDYNSPLHF
j_call: TRBJ1-6
clone_size: NA
v_call: TRBV5-1
d_call: NA

cdr3_nt: TGTGCTAGTGGCCAAGCAGGGAGTTCGGAGACCCAGTACTTC
cdr3_aa: CASGQAGSSETQYF
j_call: TRBJ2-5
clone_size: NA
v_call: TRBV12-5
d_call: NA

cdr3_nt: TGTGCCAGCAGCTATGGGGCAAACAAGTACGAGCAGTACTTC
cdr3_aa: CASSYGANKYEQYF
j_call: TRBJ2-7
clone_size: NA
v_call: TRBV7-9
d_call: NA

cdr3_nt: TGTGCCAGCAGCTTAGTCGCAGGGGCATTCGACGAGCAGTACTTC
cdr3_aa: CASSLVAGAFDEQYF
j_call: TRBJ2-7
clone_size: NA
v_call: TRBV7-2
d_call: NA

cdr3_nt: TGTGCCAGTACTCAGGAGGTTAACACTGAAGCTTTCTTT
cdr3_aa: CASTQEVNTEAFF
j_call: TRBJ1-1
clone_size: NA
v_call: TRBV28
d_call: NA

cdr3_nt: TGTGCCAGCAGCTTAGGGCTAGCGGGGGCGTCCTACGAGCAGTACTTC
cdr3_aa: CASSLGLAGASYEQYF
j_call: TRBJ2-7
clone_size: NA
v_call: TRBV7-6
d_call: TRBD2

cdr3_nt: TGTGCCAGCAGCCTTATTCAGGGTTACGAGCAGTACTTC
cdr3_aa: CASSLIQGYEQYF
j_call: TRBJ2-7
clone_size: NA
v_call: TRBV3-1/TRBV3-2
d_call: NA

cdr3_nt: TGTGCCAGCAGGGCGGGCCTTAGCACAGATACGCAGTATTTT
cdr3_aa: CASRAGLSTDTQYF
j_call: TRBJ2-3
clone_size: NA
v_call: TRBV2
d_call: NA

cdr3_nt: TGTGCCACCAGCAGGATGCCGGGACAGGGGCAGGAGACCCAGTACTTC
cdr3_aa: CATSRMPGQGQETQYF
j_call: TRBJ2-5
clone_size: NA
v_call: TRBV15
d_call: TRBD1

cdr3_nt: TGCGCCAGCAGCTCGCTGACAGGGGGTAATTCACCCCTCCACTTT
cdr3_aa: CASSSLTGGNSPLHF
j_call: TRBJ1-6
clone_size: NA
v_call: TRBV5-1
d_call: TRBD1

cdr3_nt: TGTGCCAGCAGTGAGGACACGGGGGCCAATGAGCAGTTCTTC
cdr3_aa: CASSEDTGANEQFF
j_call: TRBJ2-1
clone_size: NA
v_call: TRBV6-4
d_call: NA

cdr3_nt: TGTGCCTGGAGTAGGGACACTGAAGCTTTCTTT
cdr3_aa: CAWSRDTEAFF
j_call: TRBJ1-1
clone_size: few
v_call: TRBV30
d_call: NA

cdr3_nt: TGTGCCAGCAGCTTAGACCTAACGTTGGCTTTCTTT
cdr3_aa: CASSLDLTLAFF
j_call: TRBJ1-1
clone_size: NA
v_call: TRBV7-9
d_call: NA

cdr3_nt: TGTGCCACCAGCACCTTTTCTAGGGGGGGCGCAGCCAAAAACATTCAGTACTTC
cdr3_aa: CATSTFSRGGAAKNIQYF
j_call: TRBJ2-4
clone_size: NA
v_call: TRBV15
d_call: NA

cdr3_nt: TGTGCCAGCAGCCTTAATGAAAAACTGTTTTTT
cdr3_aa: CASSLNEKLFF
j_call: TRBJ1-4
clone_size: NA
v_call: TRBV3-1/TRBV3-2
d_call: NA